The 2 T cell receptor beta chains in this list originate from one sample, sequenced in a study of cytomegalovirus exposure and HLA in healthy donors. The data were produced by immunoSEQ multiplex PCR, yet TCRdb's version contains in-frame clones alone and is incomplete. The sample contains 350,000 or so clones, just over 85% of which appear only once. Sequenced sample: PBMCs. Receptors were obtained from a woman aged 18-29 years in good health and CMV-seronegative.

DNA of the CDR3: TGTGCCAGCAGTGAAGCCTACAGGGGGCGAGGGGGCTACACCTTC. It is translated as CASSEAYRGRGGYTF. The chain links TRBV2 to TRBJ1-2, with 9 positions matching TRBD1. Germline values: CDR1 SNHLY, CDR2 FYNNEI. The CDR3 length is 15 residues. The junction had 7 bases not matched to a gene; V was cut back by 0 bases and J by 8 bases.

In this sample, this clone turned up once. The chain recombines TRBV29-1 with TRBJ1-1; maybe TRBD1 (6 bases). CDR3 length: 19 residues. CDR1 is SQVTM, CDR2 ANQGSEA, per germline. V dropped 0 bases and J dropped 0 bases, with 23 bases sitting between them. The CDR3 DNA is TGCAGCGTTGAAGACCAGAGACAGGACCACGGGATCATGAACACTGAAGCTTTCTTT. Protein sequence: CSVEDQRQDHGIMNTEAFF.